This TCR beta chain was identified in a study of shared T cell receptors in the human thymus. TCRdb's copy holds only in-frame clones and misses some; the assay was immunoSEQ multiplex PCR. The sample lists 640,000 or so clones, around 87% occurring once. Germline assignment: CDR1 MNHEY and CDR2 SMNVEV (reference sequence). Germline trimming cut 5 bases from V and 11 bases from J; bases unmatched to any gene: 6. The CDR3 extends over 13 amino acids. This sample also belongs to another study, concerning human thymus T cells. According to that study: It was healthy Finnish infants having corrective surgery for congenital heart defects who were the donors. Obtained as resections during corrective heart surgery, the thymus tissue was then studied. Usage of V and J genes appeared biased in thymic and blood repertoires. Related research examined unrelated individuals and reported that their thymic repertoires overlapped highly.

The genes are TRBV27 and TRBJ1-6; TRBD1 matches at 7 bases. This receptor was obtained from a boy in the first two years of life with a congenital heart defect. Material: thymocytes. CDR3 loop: CASSPTGQPPLHF. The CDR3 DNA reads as TGTGCCAGCAGTCCCACGGGACAGCCACCCCTCCACTTT.